These T cell receptor beta chains were read from a single sample in a study of blood T cells in healthy people across ages. MiXCR, applied by TCRdb to the 5' RACE reads, yields one record per CDR3 protein. The sample records about 1,600,000 distinct CDR3 sequences, roughly 40% being singletons. The sequencing sample was made of blood. Receptors originate from a woman in her late teens or twenties in good health. CDR3s include the opening cysteine and the closing phenylalanine or tryptophan. D genes are given only for firm matches. The size field is filled for only some rows; it gives once, few, many or a size class.

>TRBJ2-3|TRBD2|TRBV30|.
TGCTCCCAGACTAGCGGTAGCACAGATACGCAGTATTTT
CSQTSGSTDTQYF
>TRBJ1-2|.|TRBV21-1|.
TGTGCCAGCAGCCGACAGGGGACAGGGGATGGTGGCTACACCTTC
CASSRQGTGDGGYTF
>TRBJ1-5|.|TRBV9|.
TGTGCCAGCGGCAGGGAGAACAATCAGCCCCAGCATTTT
CASGRENNQPQHF
>TRBJ2-3|TRBD2|TRBV10-3|.
TGTGCCATCGCCGGGGCGTTAGCGGGGGGCACAGATACGCAGTATTTT
CAIAGALAGGTDTQYF
>TRBJ2-7|.|TRBV20-1|.
TGCAGTGCTCACACCTGGACTCGCACGTGGTACAATGAGCAGTACTTC
CSAHTWTRTWYNEQYF
>TRBJ2-1|TRBD2|TRBV4-2|many
TGTGCCAGCAGGGGACTCACGGGCGGGGGGCCCGCCCGGTATGAGCAGTTCTTC
CASRGLTGGGPARYEQFF
>TRBJ2-5|.|TRBV14|.
TGTGCCAGCAGCCAAGACACCGGGAGCTTCCAAGAGACCCAGTACTTC
CASSQDTGSFQETQYF
>TRBJ1-5|.|TRBV12-3/TRBV12-4|few
TGTGCCAGCAGTGGGGGGGACATTAGCAATCAGCCCCAGCATTTT
CASSGGDISNQPQHF
>TRBJ2-7|.|TRBV6-1|.
TGTGCCAGCAGTGAAGGCCTACAGGGTTACGAGCAGTACTTC
CASSEGLQGYEQYF
>TRBJ1-2|.|TRBV29-1|few
TGCAGCGTTGAGTCGGAGGGGAGAACCGGCTACACCTTC
CSVESEGRTGYTF
>TRBJ2-6|.|TRBV20-1|few
TGCAGTGCTAGGGATCGACGTGGGGCCAACGTCCTGACTTTC
CSARDRRGANVLTF
>TRBJ2-7|.|TRBV6-6|few
TGTGCCACCGCGACGGGCTTCTACGAGCAGTACTTC
CATATGFYEQYF
>TRBJ1-6|TRBD1|TRBV7-2|.
TGTGCCAGCAGCTTAGCGGCGGGACAGGGGGCGCTTTCACCCCTCCACTTT
CASSLAAGQGALSPLHF
>TRBJ1-4|TRBD1|TRBV5-5|once
TGTGCCAGCAGCTCAGCAGGGACAGCTGAAAAACTGTTTTTT
CASSSAGTAEKLFF
>TRBJ2-5|.|TRBV10-3|few
TGTGCCATCTCCCCGTCTAGCGCAGAGAGGGAGACCCAGTACTTC
CAISPSSAERETQYF
>TRBJ2-3|.|TRBV28|.
TGTGCCAGCAGTTTATTTCATGTAGGGAGAACAGGGAAGTTTATAGATACGCAGTATTTT
CASSLFHVGRTGKFIDTQYF
>TRBJ2-1|.|TRBV6-6|.
TGTGCCAGCAGTTCCCTCGGACGCGGGCGGGGTGAGCAGTTCTTC
CASSSLGRGRGEQFF
>TRBJ2-6|TRBD1|TRBV11-2|.
TGTGCCAGCAGCTCGCCAGGACAGGCCTCGATTTCTGGGGCCAACGTCCTGACTTTC
CASSSPGQASISGANVLTF
>TRBJ2-6|.|TRBV5-1|.
TGCGCCAGCAGCTGGCGGACGGGCGACTCTGGGGCCAACGTCCTGACTTTC
CASSWRTGDSGANVLTF
>TRBJ2-4|TRBD2|TRBV7-9|.
TGTGCCAGCAGCTACCGTAGCGGGAGGGAGAACATTCAGTACTTC
CASSYRSGRENIQYF
>TRBJ1-5|TRBD1|TRBV12-3/TRBV12-4|.
TGTGCCAGCAGTTTCCCACCCAGGGACAGGGAACAGCCCCAGCATTTT
CASSFPPRDREQPQHF
>TRBJ2-3|.|TRBV20-1|.
TGCAGTGCTAGTGGGGGCTACATCACAGATACGCAGTATTTT
CSASGGYITDTQYF
>TRBJ2-3|.|TRBV27|.
TGTGCCAGCAGTTTAGGCGGGCACACAGATACGCAGTATTTT
CASSLGGHTDTQYF
>TRBJ2-3|.|TRBV12-3/TRBV12-4|.
TGTGCCAGCAGTGGGGGGGCAACTAGCGGCACAGATACGCAGTATTTT
CASSGGATSGTDTQYF
>TRBJ2-3|TRBD2|TRBV6-1|.
TGTGCCAGCACCCAGCAAGCGGGACGAGCGGGGGGCCCAGAGCAGTATTTT
CASTQQAGRAGGPEQYF
>TRBJ2-3|.|TRBV7-9|.
TGTGCCAGCAACAGGGACGTGGATACGCAGTATTTT
CASNRDVDTQYF
>TRBJ2-5|.|TRBV14|.
TGTGCCAGCAGCCAAGTTCGGGGCTGGGAGTACTTC
CASSQVRGWEYF
>TRBJ2-2|.|TRBV12-3/TRBV12-4|.
TGTGCCAGCAGCAAACAGGAGGGGGAGCTGTTTTTT
CASSKQEGELFF
>TRBJ1-2|.|TRBV29-1|many
TGCAGCGTTGATGGGCAGGGTACGTCGGAGGACACCTTC
CSVDGQGTSEDTF
>TRBJ1-6|.|TRBV28|.
TGTGCCAGCACCCTGTCGCAGGCCGCCTTCGATTCACCCCTCCACTTT
CASTLSQAAFDSPLHF
>TRBJ2-7|TRBD2|TRBV12-3/TRBV12-4|.
TGTGCCAGCAGTTTTGGGCAGCGGGGATACTACGAGCAGTACTTC
CASSFGQRGYYEQYF
>TRBJ2-7|.|TRBV20-1|.
TGCAGTGCTAGAGATCCGAGTGAGAAGAAAGGTTCCTACGAGCAGTACTTC
CSARDPSEKKGSYEQYF
>TRBJ2-5|TRBD2|TRBV10-3|few
TGTGCCATCAGTGGGTCGGGGGGAGAGACCCAGTACTTC
CAISGSGGETQYF
>TRBJ2-7|.|TRBV3-1|.
TGTGCCAGCAGCCAAGAGATAGCGAGTTCTCAGTACTTC
CASSQEIASSQYF
>TRBJ2-4|.|TRBV11-1|few
TGTGCCAGCAGCCAACCGGGTTCCACGAGGCAGTACTTC
CASSQPGSTRQYF
>TRBJ1-5|TRBD1|TRBV3-1|few
TGTGCCAGCAGCCGAGGGGGACAGGGCAATCAGCCCCAGCATTTT
CASSRGGQGNQPQHF
>TRBJ2-7|TRBD2|TRBV6-1|.
TGTGCCAGCATCCGAGCGGGAGGGCCTCGCGAGCAGTACTTC
CASIRAGGPREQYF
>TRBJ2-5|.|TRBV20-1|.
TGCAGTGCTAGAGATTGGATACTCCAAGAGACCCAGTACTTC
CSARDWILQETQYF
>TRBJ1-6|.|TRBV13|few
TGTGCCAGCAGCTTAGGTGTCCCAGGGAGGTCATCTTCACCCCTCCACTTT
CASSLGVPGRSSSPLHF
>TRBJ2-5|.|TRBV27|once
TGTGCCAGCAGTTTAACCGGACCAGACGGCCTTACTTCTGAGCAGTACTTC
CASSLTGPDGLTSEQYF
>TRBJ1-2|.|TRBV29-1|.
TGCAGCGTTGATTGGGGCGAGAACTATGGCTACACCTTC
CSVDWGENYGYTF
>TRBJ2-7|.|TRBV5-6|once
TGTGCCAGCAGCTTGGAGGGAGGCACTTTCTACGAGCAGTACTTC
CASSLEGGTFYEQYF
>TRBJ2-1|.|TRBV28|.
TGTGCCAGCAGTCAACCCTCTTACGAGAATGAGCAGTTCTTC
CASSQPSYENEQFF
>TRBJ1-2|.|TRBV7-9|.
TGTGCCTGCAGGGGAGGGGACTATGGCTACACCTTC
CACRGGDYGYTF
>TRBJ1-2|.|TRBV6-4|.
TGTGCCAACCCCGGCCCCGGTGGCTACACCTTC
CANPGPGGYTF
>TRBJ1-3|.|TRBV28|.
TGTGCCAGCAGTTCTCCGTACAGTTACTCTGGAAACACCATATATTTT
CASSSPYSYSGNTIYF
>TRBJ2-7|.|TRBV3-1|many
TGTGCCAGCAGCCTAAGAGGTAATTCCTACGAGCAGTACTTC
CASSLRGNSYEQYF
>TRBJ2-7|.|TRBV18|.
TGTGCCAGCTCACCCCCCTCCCTCACGGCGTGGGAGCAGTACTTC
CASSPPSLTAWEQYF
>TRBJ2-5|.|TRBV6-5|.
TGTGCCAGCAGTGACGCGGAGTCCCAAGAGACCCAGTACTTC
CASSDAESQETQYF
>TRBJ2-1|TRBD1|TRBV28|.
TGTGCCAGCAGTCACCCACGGACAGGCTACAATGAGCAGTTCTTC
CASSHPRTGYNEQFF
>TRBJ1-6|.|TRBV20-1|few
TGCAGTGCTAGACCGGACCTCAGGAATTCACCCCTCCACTTT
CSARPDLRNSPLHF
>TRBJ2-1|TRBD2|TRBV4-1|few
TGCGCCAGCAGCCAAGATTTGGGACTACCCTACAATGAGCAGTTCTTC
CASSQDLGLPYNEQFF
>TRBJ2-3|TRBD2|TRBV6-5|.
TGTGCCGGCAAGACTAGCGGGAGCACAGATACGCAGTATTTT
CAGKTSGSTDTQYF
>TRBJ2-1|.|TRBV12-3/TRBV12-4|.
TGTGCCAGCAGTTTATTCGATGAGCAGTTCTTC
CASSLFDEQFF
>TRBJ2-7|.|TRBV6-1|.
TGTGCCAGCATCCCGACAACGGGGGCGGACGAGCAGTACTTC
CASIPTTGADEQYF